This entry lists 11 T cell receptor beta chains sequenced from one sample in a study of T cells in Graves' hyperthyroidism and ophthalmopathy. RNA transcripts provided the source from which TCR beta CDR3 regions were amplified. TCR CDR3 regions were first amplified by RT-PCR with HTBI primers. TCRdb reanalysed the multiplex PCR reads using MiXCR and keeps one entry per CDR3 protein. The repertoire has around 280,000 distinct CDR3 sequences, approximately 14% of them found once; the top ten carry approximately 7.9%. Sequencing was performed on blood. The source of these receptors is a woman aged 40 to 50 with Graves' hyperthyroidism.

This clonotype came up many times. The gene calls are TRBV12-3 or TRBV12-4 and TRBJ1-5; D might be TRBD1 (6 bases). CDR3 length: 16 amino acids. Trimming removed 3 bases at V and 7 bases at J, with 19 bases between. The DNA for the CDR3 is TGTGCCAGCAGTTTTCTTATTGCTACAGGGAGCCAGCCCCAGCATTTT. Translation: CASSFLIATGSQPQHF.

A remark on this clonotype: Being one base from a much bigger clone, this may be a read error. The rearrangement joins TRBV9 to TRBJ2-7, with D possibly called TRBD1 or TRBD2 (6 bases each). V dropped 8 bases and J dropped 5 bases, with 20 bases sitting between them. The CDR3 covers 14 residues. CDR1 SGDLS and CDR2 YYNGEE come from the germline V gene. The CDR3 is CARSPQMGGHEQYF. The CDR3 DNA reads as TGTGCCAGGAGCCCCCAAATGGGGGGCCACGAGCAGTACTTC.

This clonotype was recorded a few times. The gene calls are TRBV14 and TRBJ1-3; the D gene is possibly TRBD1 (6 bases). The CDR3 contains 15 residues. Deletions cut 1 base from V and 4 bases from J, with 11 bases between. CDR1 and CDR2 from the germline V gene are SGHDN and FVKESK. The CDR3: CASSQVSGGGNTIYF. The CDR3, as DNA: TGTGCCAGCAGCCAAGTTTCCGGGGGCGGAAACACCATATATTTT.

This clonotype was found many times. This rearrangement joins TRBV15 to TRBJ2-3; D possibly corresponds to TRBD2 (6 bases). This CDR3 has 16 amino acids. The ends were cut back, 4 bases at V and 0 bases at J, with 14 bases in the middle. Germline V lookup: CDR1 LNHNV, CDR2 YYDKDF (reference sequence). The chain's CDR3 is CATSMEGRPSTDTQYF. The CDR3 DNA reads TGTGCCACCAGCATGGAGGGGAGACCTAGCACAGATACGCAGTATTTT.

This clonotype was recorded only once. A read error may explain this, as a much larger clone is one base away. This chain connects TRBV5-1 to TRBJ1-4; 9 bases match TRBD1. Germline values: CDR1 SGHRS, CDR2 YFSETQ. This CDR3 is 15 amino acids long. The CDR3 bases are TGCGCCAGCAGGGACGGAACAGGGGGCGATGAAGAACTGTTTTTT. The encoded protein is CASRDGTGGDEELFF.

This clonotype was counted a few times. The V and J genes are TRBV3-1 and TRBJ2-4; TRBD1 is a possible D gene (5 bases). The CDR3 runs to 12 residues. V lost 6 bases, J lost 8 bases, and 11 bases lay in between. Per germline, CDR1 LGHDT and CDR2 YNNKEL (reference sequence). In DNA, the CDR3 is TGTGCCAGCAGTACACAAGGGGACATTCAGTACTTC. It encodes CASSTQGDIQYF.

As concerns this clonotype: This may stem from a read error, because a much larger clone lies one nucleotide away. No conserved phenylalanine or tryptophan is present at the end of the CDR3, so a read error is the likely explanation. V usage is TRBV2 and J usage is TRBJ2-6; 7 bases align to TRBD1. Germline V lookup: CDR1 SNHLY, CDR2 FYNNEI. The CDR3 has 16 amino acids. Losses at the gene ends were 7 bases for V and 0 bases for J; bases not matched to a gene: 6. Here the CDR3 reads CASIQGRSSGANVLTS. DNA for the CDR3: TGTGCCAGCATACAGGGGCGGAGCTCTGGGGCCAACGTCCTGACTTCC.

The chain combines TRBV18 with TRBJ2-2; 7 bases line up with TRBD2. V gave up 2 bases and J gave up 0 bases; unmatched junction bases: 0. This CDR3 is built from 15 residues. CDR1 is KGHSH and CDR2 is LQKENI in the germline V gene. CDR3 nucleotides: TGTGCCAGCTCACCAACTAGCGCGAACACCGGGGAGCTGTTTTTT. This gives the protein CASSPTSANTGELFF.

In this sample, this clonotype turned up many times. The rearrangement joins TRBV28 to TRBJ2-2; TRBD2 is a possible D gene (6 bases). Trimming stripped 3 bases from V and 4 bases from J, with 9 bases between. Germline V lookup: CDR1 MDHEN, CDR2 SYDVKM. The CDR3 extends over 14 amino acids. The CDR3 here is CASSLRGGTGELFF. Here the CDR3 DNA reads TGTGCCAGCAGTTTGAGGGGAGGCACCGGGGAGCTGTTTTTT.

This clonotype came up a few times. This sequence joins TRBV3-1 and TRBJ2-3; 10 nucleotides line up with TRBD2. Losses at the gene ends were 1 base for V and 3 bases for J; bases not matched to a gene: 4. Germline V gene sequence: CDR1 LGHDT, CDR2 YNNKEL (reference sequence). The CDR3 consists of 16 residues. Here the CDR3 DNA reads TGTGCCAGCAGCCAAGTGGTTAGCGGGGGGACAGATACGCAGTATTTT. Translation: CASSQVVSGGTDTQYF.

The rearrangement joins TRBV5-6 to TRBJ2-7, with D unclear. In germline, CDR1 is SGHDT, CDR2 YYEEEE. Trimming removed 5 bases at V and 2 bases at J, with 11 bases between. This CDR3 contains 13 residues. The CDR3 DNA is TGTGCCAGCAGTAGTTTGGGTACCTACGAGCAGTACTTC. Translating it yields CASSSLGTYEQYF.